These 30 T cell receptor beta chains share one sample of origin, sequenced in a study of shared clonotypes between healthy human individuals. Profiled with immunoSEQ multiplex PCR; TCRdb holds only in-frame clones, not every one. The sample lists 2 million to 2.5 million clones; almost 96% were seen once. The sequencing sample was made of naive CD4+ T cells sorted from blood. Sample subset: CD45RA+ positively selected. The origin of the receptors is a man younger than 35 in good health.

The CDR3 DNA reads TGTGCCAGCTCTACAGGTATCCAGGCAGATACGCAGTATTTT. Protein sequence: CASSTGIQADTQYF. The chain has TRBV18 and TRBJ2-3, with D possibly matching TRBD1 (5 bases). V dropped 6 bases and J dropped 4 bases, with 14 bases sitting between them. Germline CDR1 is KGHSH and CDR2 is LQKENI. The CDR3 has 14 residues.

This clone has only a few counts. The sample contains more than one DNA sequence encoding this CDR3. The chain recombines TRBV6-5 with TRBJ2-7; 7 bases are a match to TRBD1. Germline lookup yields CDR1 MNHEY and CDR2 SVGAGI. V trimming: 5 bases; J trimming: 2 bases; junction bases outside the gene matches: 3. The CDR3 length is 13 residues. Here the CDR3 DNA reads TGTGCCAGCAGTCAGGGACAGACCTACGAGCAGTACTTC. This sequence encodes CASSQGQTYEQYF.

Here the CDR3 reads CASSIAAKGNGYTF. The CDR3 nucleotides read TGTGCCAGTAGTATAGCCGCTAAGGGGAATGGCTACACCTTC. The chain is built from TRBV19 and TRBJ1-2, with D perhaps matching TRBD1 (5 bases). The CDR3 contains 14 residues. CDR1 is LNHDA and CDR2 is SQIVND in the germline V gene (reference sequence). Trimming left V 1 base short and J 6 bases short, with 12 bases between.

The chain combines TRBV4-2 with TRBJ2-3; 10 bases map to TRBD2. Germline lookup yields CDR1 LGHNA and CDR2 YNFKEQ. The trim removed 4 bases at V and 5 bases at J, leaving 24 bases unmatched. The CDR3 consists of 21 residues. DNA for the CDR3: TGTGCCAGCAGCCCTTCTGGCCGGGACAGGATCCTAGCGGGAGCGGTAGATACGCAGTATTTT. Translated: CASSPSGRDRILAGAVDTQYF.

The chain couples TRBV10-3 to TRBJ2-1, with D uncertain. This CDR3 has 11 residues. Germline V gene sequence: CDR1 ENHRY, CDR2 SYGVKD. V gave up 6 bases and J gave up 7 bases, with 7 bases separating them. CDR3 nucleotide sequence: TGTGCCATCAGCCCGAGTAATGAGCAGTTCTTC. This sequence encodes CAISPSNEQFF.

The chain has TRBV10-3 and TRBJ1-5; possibly TRBD1 for D (5 bases). The CDR3 contains 13 residues. Germline CDR1 reads ENHRY; CDR2 reads SYGVKD. Trimming pared 5 bases from V and 7 bases from J, leaving 12 bases between. CDR3 sequence: CAISPGQEQPQHF. CDR3 coding DNA: TGTGCCATCAGTCCAGGGCAGGAGCAGCCCCAGCATTTT.

This chain joins TRBV27 and TRBJ1-6; D may be TRBD1 (5 bases). The CDR3 has 18 amino acids. V shed 0 bases and J shed 4 bases, with 16 bases lying between them. Germline V gives CDR1 MNHEY, CDR2 SMNVEV (reference sequence). The CDR3 here is CASSLSGPSLGYNSPLHF. In nucleotides, the CDR3 is TGTGCCAGCAGTTTATCGGGACCTTCTTTAGGGTATAATTCACCCCTCCACTTT.

The rearrangement uses TRBV6-1 and TRBJ1-1, with 9 bases aligning to TRBD1. The CDR3 runs 15 residues. The J segment lost 5 bases and the V segment lost 2 bases, leaving 6 bases of the junction unmatched. Germline V CDR1 and CDR2: MNHNS, SASEGT. CDR3 sequence reads: CASSEQHRGQTEAFF. In DNA form, the CDR3 reads TGTGCCAGCAGTGAACAACACAGGGGGCAGACTGAAGCTTTCTTT.

V and J are TRBV7-2 and TRBJ2-3; D is unresolved. Germline V gives CDR1 SGHTA, CDR2 FQGNSA. The CDR3 contains 15 residues. V lost 1 base, J lost 0 bases, and 8 bases lay in between. DNA for the CDR3: TGTGCCAGCAGCTTAGGGGAAGCTAGCACAGATACGCAGTATTTT. This translates into CASSLGEASTDTQYF.

The rearrangement links TRBV6-6 to TRBJ2-1; 7 nucleotides align to TRBD2. The germline CDR1 and CDR2 sequences are MNHNY and SVGAGI (reference sequence). With 7 bases clipped from V and 13 bases from J, the junction kept 13 bases outside the gene matches. There are 13 residues in the CDR3. CDR3 protein: CASNPPGGSSQFF. In nucleotides, the CDR3 is TGTGCCAGCAATCCCCCCGGGGGGAGCTCCCAGTTCTTC.

This clone appeared once. This chain joins TRBV18 and TRBJ2-7; TRBD2 agrees at 10 bases. The CDR3 has 14 residues. V was clipped by 5 bases and J by 0 bases; unmatched bases: 1. CDR1 and CDR2 from the germline V gene are KGHSH and LQKENI. This chain's CDR3 is CASSASGSSYEQYF. CDR3 nucleotide sequence: TGTGCCAGCTCAGCTAGCGGGAGCTCCTACGAGCAGTACTTC. The whole variable domain, filled in from reference TRBV18 and TRBJ2-7, reads NAGVMQNPRHLVRRRGQEARLRCSPMKGHSHVYWYRQLPEEGLKFMVYLQKENIIDESGMPKERFSAEFPKEGPSILRIQQVVRGDSAAYFCASSASGSSYEQYFGPGTRLTVT.

The V and J genes are TRBV7-8 and TRBJ2-1; 11 nucleotides align to TRBD2. Germline V CDR1 and CDR2: SGHVS, FQNEAQ. Trimming removed 5 bases from V and 5 bases from J; junction bases left unmatched: 17. The CDR3 is 19 residues long. In DNA, the CDR3 is TGTGCCAGCAGCACCCGACTAGCGGGGATAATTCCCCCCCACAATGAGCAGTTCTTC. Encoded protein: CASSTRLAGIIPPHNEQFF. The full variable domain, in which reference TRBV7-8 and TRBJ2-1 provide the parts outside the CDR3, is GAGVSQSPRYKVAKRGQDVALRCDPISGHVSLFWYQQALGQGPEFLTYFQNEAQLDKSGLPSDRFFAERPEGSVSTLKIQRTQQEDSAVYLCASSTRLAGIIPPHNEQFFGPGTRLTVL.

Here the CDR3 reads CASSRQGLDNEQFF. The DNA for the CDR3 is TGCGCCAGCAGCCGCCAAGGGCTAGACAATGAGCAGTTCTTC. The J gene is TRBJ2-1, the V gene TRBV4-3, with D unresolved. This CDR3 contains 14 residues. Trimming removed 4 bases at V and 5 bases at J, with 12 bases between. From germline, CDR1 is LGHNA and CDR2 YSLEER.

About this clone itself: Different DNA sequences within this sample yield the same CDR3. The gene calls are TRBV5-1 and TRBJ2-3, with 8 bases aligning to TRBD1. Germline V CDR1 and CDR2: SGHRS, YFSETQ. V lost 4 bases and J lost 5; bases outside the gene matches: 6. The CDR3 totals 14 residues. The CDR3 loop reads CASSPGGLGDTQYF. CDR3 in DNA: TGCGCCAGCAGCCCAGGGGGCCTTGGAGATACGCAGTATTTT.

The table lists this clone with a count of one. J is TRBJ1-2 and V is TRBV19, with D possibly matching TRBD1 (6 bases). CDR1 and CDR2 (germline): LNHDA, SQIVND (reference sequence). The CDR3 has 16 amino acids. Deletions cut 2 bases from V and 2 bases from J, with 15 bases between. This CDR3 is CASSIIKGVKNYGYTF. The CDR3, as DNA: TGTGCCAGTAGTATAATCAAGGGGGTCAAAAACTATGGCTACACCTTC.

V usage is TRBV25-1 and J usage is TRBJ2-5; a possible D gene is TRBD1 (6 bases). From germline, CDR1 is MGHDK and CDR2 SYGVNS. The CDR3 runs 12 residues. Trimming pared 11 bases from V and 2 bases from J, leaving 12 bases between. The CDR3 bases are TGTGCCTATCGGACAGAGCAAGAGACCCAGTACTTC. Translated, it gives CAYRTEQETQYF.

The chain joins TRBV6-5 to TRBJ2-5, with D perhaps assigned TRBD1 or TRBD2 (5 bases each). This CDR3 is built from 15 residues. Germline V CDR1 and CDR2: MNHEY, SVGAGI. Trimming took off 6 bases at V and 5 bases at J, with 19 bases between the two ends. The CDR3 DNA sequence: TGTGCCAGCAGCTGGCCGGGACGCCAAGGGGAGACCCAGTACTTC. This encodes CASSWPGRQGETQYF.

The chain combines TRBV6-4 with TRBJ1-2; no clear D gene. This CDR3 comprises 11 residues. CDR1 MRHNA and CDR2 SNTAGT come from the germline V gene. V was pared by 7 bases and J by 11 bases, with 14 bases between. CDR3 coding DNA: TGTGCCAGCAACAGACCATGGCCATACACCTTC. Encoded protein: CASNRPWPYTF.

In its sample, this clone was seen once. J is TRBJ1-4 and V is TRBV11-2; tentative D call: TRBD1 (5 bases). V was pared by 5 bases and J by 0 bases, with 19 bases between. The CDR3 sequence is 18 residues long. Per germline, CDR1 SGHAT and CDR2 FQNNGV. CDR3 nucleotides: TGTGCCAGCAGCCCACTACCCGGGACGGTTGCAACTAATGAAAAACTGTTTTTT. Its protein is CASSPLPGTVATNEKLFF.

The V and J genes are TRBV28 and TRBJ2-1, with D possibly being TRBD1 (5 bases). The CDR3 length is 12 residues. Germline CDR1 is MDHEN and CDR2 is SYDVKM. Trimming left V 8 bases short and J 3 bases short, with 8 bases between. The CDR3 nucleotides read TGTGCCAGCTCTGACAGCTACAATGAGCAGTTCTTC. Residues: CASSDSYNEQFF.

This chain links TRBV30 with TRBJ1-4; maybe TRBD1 (5 bases). CDR1 and CDR2 from the germline V gene are GTSNPN and SVGIG (reference sequence). The CDR3 is 16 amino acids. V was trimmed by 1 base and J by 5 bases, leaving 17 bases between them. The CDR3 sequence: CAWSEGLGRSNEKLFF. The CDR3 DNA reads TGTGCCTGGAGTGAGGGGTTGGGGCGATCGAATGAAAAACTGTTTTTT.

J is TRBJ2-1 and V is TRBV10-3, with 8 bases identical to TRBD2. Germline V lookup: CDR1 ENHRY, CDR2 SYGVKD. The V gene end was trimmed by 0 bases and the J gene end by 8 bases; junction bases not matched to a gene: 3. The length of the CDR3 is 14 residues. CDR3 nucleotides: TGTGCCATCAGTGAGTCAGCGGGGGTTCATGAGCAGTTCTTC. This encodes CAISESAGVHEQFF.

The rearrangement uses TRBV4-1 and TRBJ1-2, with D uncertain. V was pared by 0 bases and J by 4 bases, with 9 bases between. Germline V gives CDR1 MGHRA, CDR2 YSYEKL. CDR3 length equals 14 residues. The CDR3 coding sequence is TGCGCCAGCAGCCAAGAGCCCTCCTCCTATGGCTACACCTTC. It specifies CASSQEPSSYGYTF.

The V gene is TRBV5-4, the J gene TRBJ2-3; 13 bases agree with TRBD2. Per the germline V gene, CDR1 is SGHNT and CDR2 is YYREEE (reference sequence). The CDR3 consists of 18 residues. V was clipped by 4 bases and J by 0 bases; unmatched bases: 8. CDR3 region: CASSIGTSGILSTDTQYF. The CDR3 DNA sequence: TGTGCCAGCAGCATCGGGACTAGCGGGATTCTGAGCACAGATACGCAGTATTTT.

Here the CDR3 reads CASTKPGADEQYF. In DNA form, the CDR3 reads TGTGCCAGCACGAAGCCCGGAGCCGACGAGCAGTACTTC. J is TRBJ2-7 and V is TRBV7-9; no clear D gene. The germline V gene has CDR1 SEHNR and CDR2 FQNEAQ (reference sequence). V was trimmed by 7 bases and J by 5 bases, leaving 15 bases between them. The CDR3 is 13 residues long.

V usage is TRBV5-1 and J usage is TRBJ1-2; D not certain. Trimming stripped 2 bases from V and 3 bases from J, with 8 bases between. Germline V gene data show CDR1 as SGHRS and CDR2 as YFSETQ. The CDR3 has 13 residues. The chain's CDR3 is CASSFGLDYGYTF. The DNA of the CDR3 is TGCGCCAGCAGCTTCGGACTTGACTATGGCTACACCTTC.

This sequence joins TRBV27 and TRBJ1-6, with D maybe TRBD1 (5 bases). The length of the CDR3 is 14 residues. Trimming took off 6 bases at V and 6 bases at J, with 12 bases between the two ends. The germline V gene encodes CDR1 MNHEY and CDR2 SMNVEV (reference sequence). CDR3 protein: CASRGGGLNSPLHF. The CDR3 DNA reads as TGTGCCAGCAGAGGTGGGGGACTTAATTCACCCCTCCACTTT.

A word on this clone: The same CDR3 also results from other DNA sequences found in this sample. The chain recombines TRBV19 with TRBJ1-5; 7 nucleotides match TRBD1. Germline V gives CDR1 LNHDA, CDR2 SQIVND (reference sequence). Germline trimming cut 4 bases from V and 0 bases from J; bases unmatched to any gene: 3. The length of the CDR3 is 15 residues. As DNA, the CDR3 is TGTGCCAGTAGTAGACAGGGTAATAGCAATCAGCCCCAGCATTTT. Protein sequence: CASSRQGNSNQPQHF. Combining the CDR3 with reference TRBV19 and TRBJ1-5 gives the whole variable domain DGGITQSPKYLFRKEGQNVTLSCEQNLNHDAMYWYRQDPGQGLRLIYYSQIVNDFQKGDIAEGYSVSREKKESFPLTVTSAQKNPTAFYLCASSRQGNSNQPQHFGDGTRLSIL.

The chain is built from TRBV5-4 and TRBJ2-5; 10 nucleotides agree with TRBD2. J gave up 5 bases and V 0 bases, and 7 bases lay outside the gene matches. The germline V gene has CDR1 SGHNT and CDR2 YYREEE (reference sequence). There are 16 residues in the CDR3. CDR3 residues: CASSLVIAGGVETQYF. The CDR3 coding sequence is TGTGCCAGCAGCTTGGTGATAGCGGGGGGCGTGGAGACCCAGTACTTC.

J is TRBJ2-7 and V is TRBV21-1. TRBV21-1 represents a pseudogene. CDR3 length: 16 amino acids. This chain's CDR3 is CASSNDLSGCIDEQYF. As DNA, the CDR3 is TGTGCCAGCAGCAATGACCTTAGTGGTTGTATAGACGAGCAGTACTTC.